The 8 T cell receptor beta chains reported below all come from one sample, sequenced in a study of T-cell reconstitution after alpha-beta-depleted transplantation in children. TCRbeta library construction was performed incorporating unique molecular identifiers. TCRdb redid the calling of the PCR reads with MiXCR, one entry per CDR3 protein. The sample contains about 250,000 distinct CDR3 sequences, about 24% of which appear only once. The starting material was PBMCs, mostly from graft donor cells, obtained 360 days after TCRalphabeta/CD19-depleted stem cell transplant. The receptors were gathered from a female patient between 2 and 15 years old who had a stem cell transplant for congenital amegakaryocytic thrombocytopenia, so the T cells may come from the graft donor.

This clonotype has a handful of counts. For the CDR3, the DNA is TGTGCCAGCTCACCGAGACAGGGGAACACTGAAGCTTTCTTT. Its protein is CASSPRQGNTEAFF. The chain carries TRBV18 and TRBJ1-1; 7 bases line up with TRBD1. The germline V gene has CDR1 KGHSH and CDR2 LQKENI. CDR3 length: 14 residues. After removal of 3 bases from V and 1 base from J, the junction contained 2 bases not matched to a gene.

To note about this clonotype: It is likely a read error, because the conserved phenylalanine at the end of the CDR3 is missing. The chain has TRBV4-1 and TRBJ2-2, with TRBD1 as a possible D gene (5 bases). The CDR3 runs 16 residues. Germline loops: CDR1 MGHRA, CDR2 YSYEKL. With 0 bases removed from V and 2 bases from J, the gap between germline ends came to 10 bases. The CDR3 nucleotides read TGCGCCAGCAGCCAAGATGCTAGGACAAACACCGGGGAGCTGTTTTAT. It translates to CASSQDARTNTGELFY.

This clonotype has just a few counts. The CDR3 is CASRETAEAFF. CDR3 sequence (DNA): TGTGCCAGCAGAGAGACAGCTGAAGCTTTCTTT. The chain uses TRBV12-3 or TRBV12-4 and TRBJ1-1; D is possibly TRBD1 (5 bases). CDR3 size: 11 residues. Between the trimmed V and J ends, which lost 6 bases and 6 bases, there was a span of 8 bases.

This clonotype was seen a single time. The CDR3 DNA sequence: TGCGCCAGCAGCCAAGACCCCCTCGGCAGACTTAGCTCCTACGAGCAGTACTTC. This codes for CASSQDPLGRLSSYEQYF. The chain combines TRBV4-1 with TRBJ2-7; D not certain. Trimming removed 0 bases at V and 0 bases at J, with 18 bases between. Germline loops: CDR1 MGHRA, CDR2 YSYEKL. CDR3 length: 18 amino acids.

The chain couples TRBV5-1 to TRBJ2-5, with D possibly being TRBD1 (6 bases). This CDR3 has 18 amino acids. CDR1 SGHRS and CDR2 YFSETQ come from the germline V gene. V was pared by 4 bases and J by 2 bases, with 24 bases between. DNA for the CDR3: TGCGCCAGCAGCGTAAGTCTGAAACAGGGAAACAGGCAAGAGACCCAGTACTTC. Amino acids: CASSVSLKQGNRQETQYF. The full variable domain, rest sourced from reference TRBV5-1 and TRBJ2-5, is KAGVTQTPRYLIKTRGQQVTLSCSPISGHRSVSWYQQTPGQGLQFLFEYFSETQRNKGNFPGRFSGRQFSNSRSEMNVSTLELGDSALYLCASSVSLKQGNRQETQYFGPGTRLLVL.

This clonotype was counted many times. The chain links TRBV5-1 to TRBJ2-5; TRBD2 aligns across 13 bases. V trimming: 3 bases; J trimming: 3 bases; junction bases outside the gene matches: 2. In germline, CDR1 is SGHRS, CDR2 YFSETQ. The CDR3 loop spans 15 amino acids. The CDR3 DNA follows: TGCGCCAGCAGCTGGGGGACTAGCGGGAAAGAGACCCAGTACTTC. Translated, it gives CASSWGTSGKETQYF.

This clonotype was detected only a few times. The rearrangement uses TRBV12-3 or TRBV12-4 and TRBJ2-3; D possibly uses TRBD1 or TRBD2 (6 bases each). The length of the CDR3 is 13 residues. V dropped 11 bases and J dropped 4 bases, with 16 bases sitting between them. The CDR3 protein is CAGSYGGADTQYF. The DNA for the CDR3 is TGTGCCGGTTCCTACGGGGGCGCAGATACGCAGTATTTT.

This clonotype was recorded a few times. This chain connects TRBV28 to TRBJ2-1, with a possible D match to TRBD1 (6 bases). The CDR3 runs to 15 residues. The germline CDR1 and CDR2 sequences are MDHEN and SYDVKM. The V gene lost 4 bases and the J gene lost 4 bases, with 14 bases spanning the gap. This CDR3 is CASSSRQVRYNEQFF. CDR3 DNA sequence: TGTGCCAGCAGTTCCCGACAGGTACGATACAATGAGCAGTTCTTC.